One T cell receptor beta chain is described in this entry. Its antigen remains unknown. Cultured CD4+ T-cell DNA underwent Oncomine TCR Beta short-read sequencing. After culture, CD4+ T cells served as the source for genomic DNA extraction. TCRdb independently ran MiXCR on the PCR reads; one entry per CDR3 protein. This sample has 12,000 or so distinct CDR3 sequences, with around 37% found just once. This entry is derived from a study of vaccination and CD4 T cells after COVID-19. Treatment reported: approximately 9-day PBMC culture with coronavirus spike peptide pools or control peptides (ViraFEST assay). Investigators obtained the unexposed donor's CD4+ T cells before the COVID-19 pandemic (2011-2018). V shed 6 bases, J shed 2 bases, and the junction held 10 bases outside the gene matches. Germline values: CDR1 MNHEY, CDR2 SVGEGT. The CDR3 runs 16 residues.

The sequencing input was CD4+ T cells from blood, cultured in vitro. The TCR comes from a human donor in good health. The genes are TRBV6-2 or TRBV6-3 and TRBJ2-3; 8 positions match TRBD2. CDR3 loop: CASRGRVAGPTDTQYF. The CDR3 bases are TGTGCCAGCAGAGGGAGAGTAGCGGGACCCACAGATACGCAGTATTTT.